The TCR beta chain described here comes from a study of blood T cell repertoires in COVID-19. Study-level information: Spain, Italy and the United States supplied samples that represented acute and convalescent COVID-19. PBMCs, B-cell-depleted T cells, or T cells were the source of the cDNA or gDNA that made up the material.

Methods used by the authors: It was from reference gene primer amplification that nucleated cell counts were estimated. Sequenced by immunoSEQ multiplex PCR; TCRdb stores in-frame clones only, minus some. That table supplies the V and J calls and clone size; D and trimming were determined from the DNA. The sample lists under 250,000 clones; 70% to 90% were seen once. The CDR3 runs to 16 residues. Germline assignment: CDR1 LNHNV and CDR2 YYDKDF (reference sequence). The V gene lost 1 base and the J gene lost 4 bases, with 16 bases spanning the gap. This receptor was obtained from a man between 18 and 35 years old with active or convalescent COVID-19. The specimen was peripheral blood. The chain employs TRBV15 and TRBJ1-2, with a weak D call TRBD1 (5 bases). CDR3 sequence reads: CATSRVSGVTGYGYTF. CDR3 sequence (DNA): TGTGCCACCAGCAGAGTGTCGGGGGTAACGGGCTATGGCTACACCTTC.